Sequencing of this T cell receptor beta chain was carried out in a study of shared clonotypes between healthy human individuals. TCRdb keeps only in-frame clones here, not all; method: immunoSEQ multiplex PCR. The sample holds about 2.4 million clones; approximately 93% are singletons and the top ten take roughly 0.39%. Input material: naive CD4+ T cells from PBMCs. The subset here: CD45RA+ positively selected. This receptor was identified in a man aged 18 to 30 in good health. Some clones in this sample may be carry-over from other donors' samples.

In DNA form, the CDR3 reads TGTGCCAGCACCATTAACACCGGGGAGCTGTTTTTT. This encodes CASTINTGELFF. The V and J genes are TRBV2 and TRBJ2-2; unclear D gene. Per germline, CDR1 SNHLY and CDR2 FYNNEI. V lost 7 bases to trimming and J lost 2 bases, with 5 bases between them. This CDR3 contains 12 residues.